This record concerns one T cell receptor (beta chain) sequence. CDR1 MNHEY and CDR2 SVGAGI come from the germline V gene. The CDR3 loop spans 16 amino acids. After removal of 2 bases from V and 3 bases from J, the junction contained 8 bases not matched to a gene. This sample was included in a study of cytomegalovirus exposure and HLA in healthy donors. 60 Vbeta and 13 Jbeta primers were used in PCR. Data came from immunoSEQ multiplex PCR; TCRdb stores just in-frame clones and leaves some out. The sample shows a few hundred thousand clones, around 66% of them seen only once. The receptor's source is a female donor in good health and CMV-seronegative. Sequencing was carried out using PBMCs. This chain joins TRBV6-5 and TRBJ2-5, with 8 bases identical to TRBD2. The DNA for the CDR3 is TGTGCCAGCAGTTACACCGGTAGCGGGAAGGAAGAGACCCAGTACTTC. It translates to CASSYTGSGKEETQYF.